Each of the 17 T cell receptor beta chains below was sequenced from the same sample in a study of cytomegalovirus exposure and HLA in healthy donors. The PCR made use of 60 Vbeta and 13 Jbeta primers. Only in-frame clones appear in the TCRdb table, and some are missing; sequencing was by immunoSEQ multiplex PCR. The repertoire holds about 140,000 clones, with about 77% as singletons. The specimen was PBMCs. These receptors came from a female donor in good health and CMV-seronegative.

The chain recombines TRBV6-5 with TRBJ1-2; 9 nucleotides agree with TRBD1. The germline V gene has CDR1 MNHEY and CDR2 SVGAGI. This CDR3 comprises 14 residues. V dropped 6 bases and J dropped 8; count of bases not matched to a gene: 10. The CDR3 loop is CASSLGGQGSGYTF. Here the CDR3 DNA reads TGTGCCAGCAGCCTTGGAGGACAGGGGTCGGGCTACACCTTC.

The chain combines TRBV5-1 with TRBJ2-2, with D possibly being TRBD1 (5 bases). This CDR3 is 18 amino acids long. Germline CDR1 reads SGHRS; CDR2 reads YFSETQ. V was shortened by 0 bases and J by 0 bases, with 15 bases between the two germline ends. The CDR3 region is CASSLEGWGFPNTGELFF. The CDR3 region has the DNA TGCGCCAGCAGCTTGGAGGGGTGGGGCTTCCCGAACACCGGGGAGCTGTTTTTT.

The chain carries TRBV9 and TRBJ1-4; a possible D gene is TRBD1 (5 bases). Trimming took off 1 base at V and 8 bases at J, with 12 bases between the two ends. Germline CDR1 and CDR2: SGDLS and YYNGEE. This CDR3 spans 14 amino acids. As DNA, the CDR3 is TGTGCCAGCAGCGTATCGGGGGACGGAGAAAAACTGTTTTTT. It encodes CASSVSGDGEKLFF.

The J gene is TRBJ1-2, the V gene TRBV30; D uncertain. The CDR3 covers 13 residues. Looked up from germline, CDR1 is GTSNPN and CDR2 is SVGIG (reference sequence). Trimming shortened V by 0 bases and J by 8 bases, and 13 bases separated the two germline ends. CDR3 loop: CAWSVGSGIGYTF. In DNA form, the CDR3 reads TGTGCCTGGAGTGTTGGGTCGGGGATCGGCTACACCTTC.

This clone has more than one count but fewer than ten. The V gene is TRBV2, the J gene TRBJ2-5; 11 nucleotides align to TRBD2. V was clipped by 6 bases and J by 5 bases; unmatched bases: 8. Per germline, CDR1 SNHLY and CDR2 FYNNEI. CDR3 size: 15 residues. The CDR3, as DNA: TGTGCCAGCAGCACTAGCGGGAGCACCTGGGAGACCCAGTACTTC. Residues: CASSTSGSTWETQYF.

The rearrangement links TRBV27 to TRBJ1-6, with unresolved D. Trimming cost V 0 bases and J 10 bases, with 7 bases left between them. This CDR3 is 13 amino acids long. Germline loops: CDR1 MNHEY, CDR2 SMNVEV (reference sequence). CDR3 coding DNA: TGTGCCAGCAGTTTATCGCCTAGCTCACCCCTCCACTTT. As protein: CASSLSPSSPLHF.

The chain recombines TRBV11-2 with TRBJ1-4, with 7 bases lining up with TRBD1. The CDR3 has 13 residues. From germline, CDR1 is SGHAT and CDR2 FQNNGV. J was trimmed by 10 bases and V by 4 bases; bases with no gene match: 6. CDR3 sequence: CASSSGTEGKLFF. The CDR3 DNA is TGTGCCAGCAGCTCGGGGACAGAAGGAAAACTGTTTTTT.

The J gene is TRBJ2-1, the V gene TRBV11-1; the match to TRBD2 covers 9 bases. The CDR3 consists of 15 residues. From germline, CDR1 is SGHAT and CDR2 FQDESV (reference sequence). The J segment lost 8 bases and the V segment lost 0 bases, leaving 5 bases of the junction unmatched. The CDR3 nucleotides read TGTGCCAGCAGCTTAGCCGTTGCGGGGGGGCATGAGCAGTTCTTC. It codes for CASSLAVAGGHEQFF.

J is TRBJ2-3 and V is TRBV10-3; 13 nucleotides align to TRBD2. After removal of 0 bases from V and 5 bases from J, the junction contained 11 bases not matched to a gene. CDR3 length equals 19 residues. Germline assignment: CDR1 ENHRY and CDR2 SYGVKD. CDR3 DNA sequence: TGTGCCATCAGTGAGTCCAGGACTAGCGGGAGTATTAGCGGAGATACGCAGTATTTT. Protein product: CAISESRTSGSISGDTQYF.

This clone was counted only a few times. The chain has TRBV27 and TRBJ2-7; perhaps TRBD2 as D (6 bases). The CDR3 sequence is 14 residues long. Germline V lookup: CDR1 MNHEY, CDR2 SMNVEV (reference sequence). The ends were cut back, 4 bases at V and 4 bases at J, with 14 bases in the middle. Written as DNA, the CDR3 is TGTGCCAGCAGTTCCCAGTCGGCGGGATACGAGCAGTACTTC. It yields the protein CASSSQSAGYEQYF.

The chain uses TRBV9 and TRBJ1-1, with a weak D call TRBD1 (5 bases). Trimming cost V 0 bases and J 7 bases, with 10 bases left between them. Per the germline V gene, CDR1 is SGDLS and CDR2 is YYNGEE. The CDR3 length is 13 residues. CDR3 nucleotides: TGTGCCAGCAGCGTAGCTATAGACAGTGAAGCTTTCTTT. This encodes CASSVAIDSEAFF.

In its sample, this clone was seen a few times. The chain employs TRBV7-9 and TRBJ1-4; 7 bases line up with TRBD1. This CDR3 is built from 14 residues. Germline CDR1 is SEHNR and CDR2 is FQNEAQ (reference sequence). With 5 bases clipped from V and 4 bases from J, the junction kept 4 bases outside the gene matches. DNA of the CDR3: TGTGCCAGCAGCCCCAGACAGGGTAATGAAAAACTGTTTTTT. Translating it yields CASSPRQGNEKLFF.

This chain links TRBV4-1 with TRBJ1-2; 8 nucleotides match TRBD1. This CDR3 spans 15 amino acids. CDR1 and CDR2 from the germline V gene are MGHRA and YSYEKL. V was pared by 7 bases and J by 7 bases, with 14 bases of the junction left unmatched. The CDR3 spells CASKYETGDALGYTF. CDR3 nucleotide sequence: TGCGCCAGCAAGTACGAGACAGGGGACGCCCTTGGCTACACCTTC.

The chain uses TRBV5-1 and TRBJ2-7; no clear D gene. This CDR3 region has 13 residues. V dropped 0 bases and J dropped 5 bases, with 9 bases sitting between them. CDR1 is SGHRS, CDR2 YFSETQ, per germline. The CDR3 is CASSLVQNHEQYF. The CDR3 DNA sequence: TGCGCCAGCAGCTTGGTCCAGAACCACGAGCAGTACTTC.

This chain uses TRBV6-1 with TRBJ1-1; D remains ambiguous. CDR3 length: 13 amino acids. Looked up from germline, CDR1 is MNHNS and CDR2 is SASEGT. V lost 6 bases, J lost 7 bases, and 15 bases lay in between. The CDR3 nucleotides are TGTGCCAGCAGACCTACAATGGAGTGTGAAGCTTTCTTT. Translated: CASRPTMECEAFF.

This chain uses TRBV5-3 with TRBJ2-7, with a tentative D call TRBD1 (5 bases). TRBV5-3 has ORF status, its function being uncertain. V was trimmed by 4 bases and J by 6 bases, leaving 20 bases between them. The CDR3 covers 15 residues. The CDR3: CARSPPEGSGSEQYF. CDR3 nucleotides: TGTGCCAGAAGCCCCCCGGAAGGGTCAGGGTCCGAGCAGTACTTC.

This clone was detected only once. The chain links TRBV18 to TRBJ2-7; 7 bases match TRBD1. CDR3 length equals 15 residues. The junction had 8 bases not matched to a gene; V was cut back by 3 bases and J by 3 bases. Germline V gives CDR1 KGHSH, CDR2 LQKENI. CDR3 nucleotide sequence: TGTGCCAGCTCACCGGAGGACAGGACAATCTACGAGCAGTACTTC. Translation gives CASSPEDRTIYEQYF. Drawing the rest from reference TRBV18 and TRBJ2-7, the complete variable domain is NAGVMQNPRHLVRRRGQEARLRCSPMKGHSHVYWYRQLPEEGLKFMVYLQKENIIDESGMPKERFSAEFPKEGPSILRIQQVVRGDSAAYFCASSPEDRTIYEQYFGPGTRLTVT.